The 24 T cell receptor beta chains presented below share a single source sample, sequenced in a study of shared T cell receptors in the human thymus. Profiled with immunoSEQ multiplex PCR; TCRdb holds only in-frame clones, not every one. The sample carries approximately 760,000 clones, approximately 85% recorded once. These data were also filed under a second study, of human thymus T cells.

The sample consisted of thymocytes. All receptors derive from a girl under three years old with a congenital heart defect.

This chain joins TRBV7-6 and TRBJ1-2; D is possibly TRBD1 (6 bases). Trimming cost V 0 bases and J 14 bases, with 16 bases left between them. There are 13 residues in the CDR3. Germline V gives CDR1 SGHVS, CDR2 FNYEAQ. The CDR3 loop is CASSLALRGFATF. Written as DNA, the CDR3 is TGTGCCAGCAGCTTAGCGTTGAGGGGGTTTGCGACCTTC.

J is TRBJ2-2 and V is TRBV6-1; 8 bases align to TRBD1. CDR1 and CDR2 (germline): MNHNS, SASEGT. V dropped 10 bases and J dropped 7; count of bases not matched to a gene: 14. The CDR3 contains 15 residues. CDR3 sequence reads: CANSDGQGAGGELFF. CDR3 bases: TGTGCCAACTCGGACGGGCAGGGGGCCGGCGGGGAGCTGTTTTTT.

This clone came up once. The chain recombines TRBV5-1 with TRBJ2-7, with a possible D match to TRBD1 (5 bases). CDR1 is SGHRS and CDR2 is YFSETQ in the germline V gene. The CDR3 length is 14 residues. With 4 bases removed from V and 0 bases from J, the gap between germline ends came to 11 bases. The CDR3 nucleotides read TGCGCCAGCAGCATACGACAGAGCTCCTACGAGCAGTACTTC. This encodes CASSIRQSSYEQYF.

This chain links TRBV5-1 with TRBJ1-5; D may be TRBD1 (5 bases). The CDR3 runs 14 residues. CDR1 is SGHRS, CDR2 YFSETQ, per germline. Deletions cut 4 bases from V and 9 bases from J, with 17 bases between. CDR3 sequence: CASSSSGRGTPQHF. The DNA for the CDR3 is TGCGCCAGCAGCAGCTCGGGACGGGGGACGCCCCAGCATTTT. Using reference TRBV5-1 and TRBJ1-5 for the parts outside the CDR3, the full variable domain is KAGVTQTPRYLIKTRGQQVTLSCSPISGHRSVSWYQQTPGQGLQFLFEYFSETQRNKGNFPGRFSGRQFSNSRSEMNVSTLELGDSALYLCASSSSGRGTPQHFGDGTRLSIL.

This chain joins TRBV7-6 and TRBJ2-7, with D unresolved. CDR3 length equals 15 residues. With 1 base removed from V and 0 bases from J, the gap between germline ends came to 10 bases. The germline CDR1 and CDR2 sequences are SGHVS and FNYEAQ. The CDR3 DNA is TGTGCCAGCAGCTTAGTCGGGTCTAGCTCCTACGAGCAGTACTTC. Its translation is CASSLVGSSSYEQYF.

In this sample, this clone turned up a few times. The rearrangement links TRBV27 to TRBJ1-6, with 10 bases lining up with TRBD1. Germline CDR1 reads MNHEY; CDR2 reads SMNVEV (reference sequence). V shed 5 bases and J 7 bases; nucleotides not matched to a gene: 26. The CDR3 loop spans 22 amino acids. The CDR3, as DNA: TGTGCCAGCAGTCCTAACCTAGGCGGGGACAGGGGCTACACACCTCAGAATTCACCCCTCCACTTT. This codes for CASSPNLGGDRGYTPQNSPLHF.

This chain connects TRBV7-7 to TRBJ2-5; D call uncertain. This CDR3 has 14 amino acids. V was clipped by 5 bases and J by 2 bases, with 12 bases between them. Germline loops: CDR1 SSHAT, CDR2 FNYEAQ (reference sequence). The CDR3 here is CASSPVVRQETQYF. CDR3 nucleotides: TGTGCCAGCAGCCCGGTCGTGAGACAAGAGACCCAGTACTTC.

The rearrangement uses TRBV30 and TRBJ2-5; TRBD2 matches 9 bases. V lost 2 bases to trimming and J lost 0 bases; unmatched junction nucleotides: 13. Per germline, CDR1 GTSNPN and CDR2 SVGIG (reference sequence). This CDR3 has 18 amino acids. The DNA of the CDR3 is TGTGCCTGGAGTTCACCGACTAGCGGAGACCTCAACCAAGAGACCCAGTACTTC. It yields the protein CAWSSPTSGDLNQETQYF.

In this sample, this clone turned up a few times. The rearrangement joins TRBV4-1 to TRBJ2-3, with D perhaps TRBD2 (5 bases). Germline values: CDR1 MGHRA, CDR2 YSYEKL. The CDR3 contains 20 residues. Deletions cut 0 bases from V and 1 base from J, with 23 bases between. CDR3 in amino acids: CASSQDQSPHGSGRTDTQYF. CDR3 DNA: TGCGCCAGCAGCCAAGATCAGTCCCCACACGGCAGCGGACGCACAGATACGCAGTATTTT.

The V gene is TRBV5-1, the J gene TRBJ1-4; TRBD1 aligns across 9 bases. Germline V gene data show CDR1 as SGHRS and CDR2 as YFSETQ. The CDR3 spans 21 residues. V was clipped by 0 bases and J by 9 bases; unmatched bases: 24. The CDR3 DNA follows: TGCGCCAGCAGCTTGGAGCCGGGGGAGGGACAGGGTTGGATTTGGTGGAAAAAACTGTTTTTT. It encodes CASSLEPGEGQGWIWWKKLFF.

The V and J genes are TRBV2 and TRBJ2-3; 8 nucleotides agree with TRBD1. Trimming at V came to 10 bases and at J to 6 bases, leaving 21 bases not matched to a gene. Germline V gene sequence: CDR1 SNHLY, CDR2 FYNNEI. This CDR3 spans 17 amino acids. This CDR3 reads CATGRTGQGTALDTQYF. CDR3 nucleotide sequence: TGTGCCACAGGGCGAACCGGACAGGGCACCGCCTTGGATACGCAGTATTTT.

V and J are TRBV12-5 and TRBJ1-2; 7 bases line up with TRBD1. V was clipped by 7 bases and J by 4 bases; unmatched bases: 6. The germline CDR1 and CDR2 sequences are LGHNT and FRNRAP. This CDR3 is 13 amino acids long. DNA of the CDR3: TGTGCTAGTGACCAGGACAGGAGCTATGGCTACACCTTC. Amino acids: CASDQDRSYGYTF.

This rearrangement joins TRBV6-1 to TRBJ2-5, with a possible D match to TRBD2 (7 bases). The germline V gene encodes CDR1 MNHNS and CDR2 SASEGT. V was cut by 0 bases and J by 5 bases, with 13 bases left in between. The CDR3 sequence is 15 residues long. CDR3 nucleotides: TGTGCCAGCAGTGAAGCGGGGGGGCTAAGGGAGACCCAGTACTTC. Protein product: CASSEAGGLRETQYF.

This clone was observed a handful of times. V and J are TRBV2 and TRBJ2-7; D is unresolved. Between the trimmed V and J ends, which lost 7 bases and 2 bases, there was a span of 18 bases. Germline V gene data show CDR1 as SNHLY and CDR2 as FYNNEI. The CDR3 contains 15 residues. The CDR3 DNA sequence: TGTGCCAGCACTAGAAGGCACATTATTACCTACGAGCAGTACTTC. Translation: CASTRRHIITYEQYF.

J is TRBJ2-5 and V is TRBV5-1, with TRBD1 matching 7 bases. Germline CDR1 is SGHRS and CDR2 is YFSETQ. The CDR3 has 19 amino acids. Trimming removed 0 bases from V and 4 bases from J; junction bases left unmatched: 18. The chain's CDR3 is CASSLGNSVRGRVLETQYF. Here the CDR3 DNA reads TGCGCCAGCAGCTTGGGGAATTCTGTGAGGGGGCGAGTGTTAGAGACCCAGTACTTC.

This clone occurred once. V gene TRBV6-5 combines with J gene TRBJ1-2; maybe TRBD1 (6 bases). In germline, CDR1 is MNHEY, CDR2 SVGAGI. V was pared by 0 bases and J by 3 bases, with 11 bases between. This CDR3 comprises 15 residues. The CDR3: CASSYSDRKDYGYTF. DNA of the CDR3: TGTGCCAGCAGTTACTCAGACAGGAAGGACTATGGCTACACCTTC.

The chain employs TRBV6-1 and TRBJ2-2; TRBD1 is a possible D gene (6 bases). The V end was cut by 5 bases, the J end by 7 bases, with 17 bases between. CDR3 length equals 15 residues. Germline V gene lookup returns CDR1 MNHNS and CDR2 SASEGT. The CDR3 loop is CASSSKRTVGGELFF. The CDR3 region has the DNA TGTGCCAGCAGTTCGAAGAGGACAGTTGGCGGGGAGCTGTTTTTT.

The CDR3 here is CATSGGVEGRRGYTF. The CDR3 nucleotides read TGTGCCACCAGCGGCGGGGTAGAGGGCCGGCGCGGCTACACCTTC. The chain uses TRBV15 and TRBJ1-2; D unresolved. Trimming cost V 5 bases and J 8 bases, with 21 bases left between them. The CDR3 spans 15 residues. Germline-derived CDR1 and CDR2 are LNHNV and YYDKDF (reference sequence).

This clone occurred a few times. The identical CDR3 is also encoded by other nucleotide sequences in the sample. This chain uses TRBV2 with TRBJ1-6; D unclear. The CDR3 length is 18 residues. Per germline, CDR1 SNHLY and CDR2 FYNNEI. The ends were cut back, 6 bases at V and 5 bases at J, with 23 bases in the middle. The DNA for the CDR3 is TGTGCCAGCAGAAGACCAGTGAGGCCCTCGCGGCATAATTCACCCCTCCACTTT. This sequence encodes CASRRPVRPSRHNSPLHF.

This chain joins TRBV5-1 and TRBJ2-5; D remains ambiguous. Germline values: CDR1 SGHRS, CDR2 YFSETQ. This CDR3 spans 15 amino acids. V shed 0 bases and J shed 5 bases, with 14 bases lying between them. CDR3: CASSLVPLAGETQYF. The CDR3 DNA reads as TGCGCCAGCAGCTTGGTCCCGTTGGCAGGCGAGACCCAGTACTTC.

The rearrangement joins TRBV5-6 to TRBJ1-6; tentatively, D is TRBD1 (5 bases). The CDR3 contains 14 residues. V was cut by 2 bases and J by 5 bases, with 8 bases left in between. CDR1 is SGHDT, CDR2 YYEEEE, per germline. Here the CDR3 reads CASSLSGDNSPLHF. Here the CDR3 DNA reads TGTGCCAGCAGCTTATCGGGGGATAATTCACCCCTCCACTTT.

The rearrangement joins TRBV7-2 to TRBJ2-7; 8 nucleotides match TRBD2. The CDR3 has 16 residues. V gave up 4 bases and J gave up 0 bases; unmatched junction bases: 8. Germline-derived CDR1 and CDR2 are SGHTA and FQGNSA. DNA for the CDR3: TGTGCCAGCAGCTGTGCACGGGGGGGCTCCTCCTACGAGCAGTACTTC. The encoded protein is CASSCARGGSSYEQYF.

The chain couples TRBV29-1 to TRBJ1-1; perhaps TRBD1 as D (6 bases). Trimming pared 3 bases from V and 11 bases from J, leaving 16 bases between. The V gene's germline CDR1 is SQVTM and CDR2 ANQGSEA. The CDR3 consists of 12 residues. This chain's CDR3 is CSVEGGGAGAFF. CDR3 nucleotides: TGCAGCGTTGAGGGTGGGGGGGCTGGTGCTTTCTTT.

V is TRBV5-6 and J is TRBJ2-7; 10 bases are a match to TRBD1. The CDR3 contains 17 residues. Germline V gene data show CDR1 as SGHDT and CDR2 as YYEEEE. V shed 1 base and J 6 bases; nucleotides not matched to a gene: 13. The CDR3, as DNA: TGTGCCAGCAGCTTGAGGGACAGGGGTATTTCTAGCTCCGAGCAGTACTTC. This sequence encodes CASSLRDRGISSSEQYF. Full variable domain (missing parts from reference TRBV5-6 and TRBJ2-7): DAGVTQSPTHLIKTRGQQVTLRCSPKSGHDTVSWYQQALGQGPQFIFQYYEEEERQRGNFPDRFSGHQFPNYSSELNVNALLLGDSALYLCASSLRDRGISSSEQYFGPGTRLTVT.